The present T cell receptor beta chain was sequenced within a study of PD-L1 blockade in urothelial cancer. Only in-frame clones appear in the TCRdb table, and some are missing; sequencing was by immunoSEQ multiplex PCR. The sample records 85,000 to 130,000 clones, about nine tenths being singletons. CDR1 and CDR2 from the germline V gene are MDHEN and SYDVKM. This CDR3 contains 14 residues. Trimming pared 1 base from V and 6 bases from J, leaving 12 bases between. The sequence was obtained from a woman of 80 years or more with urothelial cancer. The sequencing used PBMCs, collected around atezolizumab (anti-PD-L1) treatment. The chain uses TRBV28 and TRBJ1-2; TRBD1 is a possible D gene (5 bases). CDR3 DNA: TGTGCCAGCAGTTTATCGGGTCAGGGTGATGGCTACACCTTC. This codes for CASSLSGQGDGYTF.